These T cell receptor beta chains were read from a single sample in a study of cytomegalovirus exposure and HLA in healthy donors. Generated by immunoSEQ multiplex PCR, the TCRdb table keeps only in-frame clones and is missing some. Found here are some 170,000 clones, 75% to 90% of them singletons; the top ten hold approximately 2.2%. The sample taken for sequencing was PBMCs. These receptors were taken from a woman aged 18-35 years in good health and CMV-seronegative. CDR3s include the opening cysteine and the closing phenylalanine or tryptophan. Each record gives: J gene, V gene, D gene, CDR3 protein. A D gene is named only where the DNA matches it firmly.

>TRBJ2-3|TRBV14|TRBD2
CASSCCGRGDTQYF
>TRBJ2-7|TRBV6-1|.
CASTTDSFYEQYF
>TRBJ2-7|TRBV19|.
CASSIIRGREQYF
>TRBJ2-3|TRBV27|TRBD2
CASSFREGDTQYF
>TRBJ1-5|TRBV5-4|.
CASSLGGSNQPQHF
>TRBJ1-5|TRBV19|TRBD1
CASSPTRTGDRPQHF
>TRBJ2-4|TRBV5-6|TRBD1
CASSFRDREGIQYF
>TRBJ2-5|TRBV18|TRBD1
CASSPLTGDNQETQYF
>TRBJ2-1|TRBV5-1|.
CASSFLAESSYNEQFF
>TRBJ1-1|TRBV6-5|.
CASKLLQSTAEAFF
>TRBJ2-5|TRBV5-1|.
CASSPQGQILKETQYF
>TRBJ1-6|TRBV27|.
CASSLSSWGRGTPLHF
>TRBJ2-7|TRBV19|.
CASSSRFDEQYF
>TRBJ1-1|TRBV4-1|.
CASSQESHEAAFF
>TRBJ2-5|TRBV7-9|.
CASSQGLGGTQYF
>TRBJ1-1|TRBV10-1|.
CASSGGYEGVPTEAFF
>TRBJ1-1|TRBV29-1|.
CSVSEGGVAFF
>TRBJ1-1|TRBV6-5|TRBD1
CASSYGNRGAEAFF
>TRBJ2-5|TRBV5-4|.
CASSLGVVETQYF
>TRBJ2-1|TRBV4-3|.
CASSQDGGGSSYNEQFF
>TRBJ1-1|TRBV11-3|.
CASTLGAQGKNTEAFF
>TRBJ1-1|TRBV14|.
CASSRQDMNTEAFF
>TRBJ1-1|TRBV15|TRBD1
CATSRVQGMNTEAFF
>TRBJ1-1|TRBV19|.
CASSPQTVNTEAFF
>TRBJ2-3|TRBV18|.
CASSPPAYLNTDTQYF
>TRBJ1-1|TRBV6-1|.
CASRLQGLWAFF
>TRBJ1-5|TRBV28|.
CASSSLPTSQPQHF
>TRBJ2-2|TRBV6-1|.
CAHRAPANTGELFF
>TRBJ1-1|TRBV4-3|.
CASSQDRNTEAFF
>TRBJ1-4|TRBV5-8|.
CASSLSDEKLFF
>TRBJ2-1|TRBV27|TRBD2
CASSHLGTSGRDYYNEQFF
>TRBJ2-5|TRBV6-5|TRBD2
CASSYSGGRQETQYF
>TRBJ2-1|TRBV5-1|.
CASSSPSRGNEQFF
>TRBJ1-5|TRBV27|.
CASSLSGEGNQPQHF
>TRBJ2-1|TRBV27|.
CASSLWQGGVNEQFF
>TRBJ2-1|TRBV18|TRBD1
CASSPPVGGQEPNEQFF
>TRBJ1-4|TRBV4-2|.
CASRTTSDEKLFF
>TRBJ1-1|TRBV6-1|.
CATYGGVNTEAFF
>TRBJ2-7|TRBV9|.
CASSVCKGLPKDYEQYF
>TRBJ2-7|TRBV7-2|TRBD2
CASSYATPIAGGYYEQYF
>TRBJ2-1|TRBV18|.
CASSPNGKHNEQFF
>TRBJ1-1|TRBV19|.
CASSIGPVDGRNTEAFF
>TRBJ1-2|TRBV7-9|.
CASSLADSNYGYTF
>TRBJ1-5|TRBV6-5|TRBD1
CASSYRAGGSNQPQHF
>TRBJ1-1|TRBV29-1|TRBD1
CSGDRVGAEAFF
>TRBJ2-7|TRBV6-5|.
CASSSRVNEQYF
>TRBJ2-5|TRBV5-1|.
CASSSGRGKETQYF
>TRBJ1-1|TRBV14|.
CASSQGTLGRGAFF
>TRBJ2-2|TRBV5-1|TRBD2
CASSLTSGYTGELFF
>TRBJ2-3|TRBV19|TRBD2
CASRRASGGQDTQYF
>TRBJ1-1|TRBV2|TRBD1
CASARGQGSSTEAFF
>TRBJ1-1|TRBV27|.
CASSLDSGDVGRTEAFF